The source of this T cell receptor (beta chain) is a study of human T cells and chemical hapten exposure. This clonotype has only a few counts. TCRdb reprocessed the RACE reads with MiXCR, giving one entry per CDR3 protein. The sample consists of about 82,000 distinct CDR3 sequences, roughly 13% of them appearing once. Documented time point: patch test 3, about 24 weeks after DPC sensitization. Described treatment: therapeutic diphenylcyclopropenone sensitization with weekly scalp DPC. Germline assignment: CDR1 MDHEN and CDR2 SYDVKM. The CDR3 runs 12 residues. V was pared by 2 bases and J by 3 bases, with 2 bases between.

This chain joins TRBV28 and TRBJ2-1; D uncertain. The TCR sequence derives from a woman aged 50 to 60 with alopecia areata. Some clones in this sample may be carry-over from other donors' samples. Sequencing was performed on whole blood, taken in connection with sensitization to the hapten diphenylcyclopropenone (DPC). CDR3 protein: CASSLLYNEQFF. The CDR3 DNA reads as TGTGCCAGCAGTTTACTCTACAATGAGCAGTTCTTC.